A selection of T cell receptor beta chains follows, all from one sample in a study of blood T cell repertoires in COVID-19. Sequenced by immunoSEQ multiplex PCR; TCRdb stores in-frame clones only, minus some. The sample comprises roughly 250,000 clones, approximately 81% of which are singletons, and under 3% rests with the top ten. The sequenced material came from peripheral blood. The receptor set was obtained from an older woman with active or convalescent COVID-19. Both conserved end residues are part of each CDR3. D genes are given only for firm matches. Clone sizes are given selectively: once, few, many, or a class where the clone is expanded.

j_gene | v_gene | abundance | len | d_gene | CDR3aa | CDR3nt
TRBJ2-2 | TRBV10-3 | - | 13 | - | CAIRRENTGELFF | TGTGCCATCAGGAGGGAGAACACCGGGGAGCTGTTTTTT
TRBJ1-2 | TRBV14 | - | 15 | TRBD1 | CASSPTTAGGSGYTF | TGTGCCAGCAGTCCCACCACAGCAGGGGGCTCTGGCTACACCTTC
TRBJ1-2 | TRBV29-1 | - | 12 | - | CSSLTGQYGYTF | TGCAGCTCACTGACAGGTCAATATGGCTACACCTTC
TRBJ2-3 | TRBV11-2 | - | 15 | TRBD1 | CASSGQQGPTDTQYF | TGTGCCAGCAGCGGGCAACAGGGGCCCACAGATACGCAGTATTTT
TRBJ2-2 | TRBV7-2 | - | 15 | - | CASSSSPHSSGELFF | TGTGCCAGCAGCTCGTCCCCCCACTCAAGCGGGGAGCTGTTTTTT
TRBJ1-2 | TRBV29-1 | - | 13 | - | CSVGTVSNYGYTF | TGCAGCGTTGGGACAGTTTCCAACTATGGCTACACCTTC
TRBJ1-2 | TRBV5-1 | - | 13 | TRBD1 | CASSTGQGHGYTF | TGCGCCAGCAGCACCGGACAGGGGCATGGCTACACCTTC
TRBJ2-2 | TRBV4-2 | - | 16 | TRBD1 | CASSPRQGRNTGELFF | TGTGCCAGCAGCCCGCGACAGGGGAGGAACACCGGGGAGCTGTTTTTT
TRBJ2-2 | TRBV6-2/TRBV6-3 | many | 15 | TRBD1 | CASSVTGTDTGELFF | TGTGCCAGCAGTGTCACCGGGACAGACACCGGGGAGCTGTTTTTT
TRBJ1-1 | TRBV6-5 | - | 13 | TRBD1 | CASSYSNRGQAFF | TGTGCCAGCAGTTACTCGAACAGGGGGCAAGCTTTCTTT
TRBJ1-1 | TRBV10-3 | - | 17 | - | CAISEGDGRAGKTEAFF | TGTGCCATCAGTGAGGGGGACGGGAGGGCAGGGAAGACTGAAGCTTTCTTT
TRBJ2-1 | TRBV30 | - | 18 | TRBD2 | CAWSPLGLKRGPYNEQFF | TGTGCCTGGAGCCCTCTGGGTTTGAAGCGGGGGCCATACAATGAGCAGTTCTTC
TRBJ2-5 | TRBV4-3 | - | 19 | TRBD2 | CASSPPSLRGGNNQETQYF | TGCGCCAGCAGCCCCCCGAGCTTGCGGGGGGGAAATAACCAAGAGACCCAGTACTTC
TRBJ1-3 | TRBV7-9 | - | 19 | - | CASSLLPMVVVDSGNTIYF | TGTGCCAGCAGCTTACTACCCATGGTGGTTGTTGACTCTGGAAACACCATATATTTT
TRBJ1-4 | TRBV25-1 | - | 14 | - | CASPSRRLVEKLFF | TGTGCCAGCCCCTCCCGCAGGTTAGTTGAAAAACTGTTTTTT
TRBJ1-1 | TRBV7-9 | - | 13 | - | CASSRRVNTEAFF | TGTGCCAGCAGCCGCAGGGTGAACACTGAAGCTTTCTTT
TRBJ2-1 | TRBV7-6 | - | 19 | - | CASSLARGRVSPGYNEQFF | TGTGCCAGCAGCTTAGCGCGGGGCAGGGTTTCCCCCGGCTACAATGAGCAGTTCTTC
TRBJ2-7 | TRBV5-5 | - | 15 | - | CASSRGSDSPYEQYF | TGTGCCAGCAGCCGAGGCTCGGACAGCCCCTACGAGCAGTACTTC
TRBJ2-5 | TRBV4-2 | - | 14 | - | CASSQDGTMETQYF | TGTGCCAGCAGCCAAGATGGCACCATGGAGACCCAGTACTTC
TRBJ2-7 | TRBV5-1 | once | 15 | - | CASSLSVGGINEQYF | TGCGCCAGCAGCTTGAGTGTGGGGGGTATCAACGAGCAGTACTTC
TRBJ2-3 | TRBV4-1 | - | 15 | - | CASSRVPGGSDTQYF | TGCGCCAGCAGCCGGGTACCGGGGGGCTCTGATACGCAGTATTTT
TRBJ2-5 | TRBV7-3 | - | 15 | TRBD2 | CASSLVAGPQETQYF | TGTGCCAGCAGCTTAGTAGCGGGGCCCCAAGAGACCCAGTACTTC
TRBJ1-5 | TRBV6-4 | - | 15 | TRBD1 | CASSVETGGNQPQHF | TGTGCCAGCAGTGTTGAGACAGGGGGGAATCAGCCCCAGCATTTT
TRBJ2-5 | TRBV27 | - | 16 | TRBD2 | CASSEAGGLQVETQYF | TGTGCCAGCAGTGAGGCGGGGGGGCTTCAGGTAGAGACCCAGTACTTC
TRBJ1-6 | TRBV5-6 | - | 14 | - | CASSLEQHNSPLHF | TGTGCCAGCAGCTTGGAACAGCATAATTCACCCCTCCACTTT
TRBJ1-5 | TRBV4-3 | once | 14 | - | CASSHRVGDQPQHF | TGCGCCAGCAGCCATAGGGTCGGGGATCAGCCCCAGCATTTT
TRBJ2-2 | TRBV9 | - | 16 | TRBD1 | CASSPRTGVNTGELFF | TGTGCCAGCAGCCCCCGGACAGGGGTGAACACCGGGGAGCTGTTTTTT
TRBJ2-7 | TRBV3-1/TRBV3-2 | once | 17 | TRBD1 | CASSQIDPGQGAYEQYF | TGTGCCAGCAGCCAGATCGATCCGGGACAGGGGGCTTACGAGCAGTACTTC
TRBJ2-3 | TRBV4-3 | - | 18 | TRBD2 | CASSQGVAGVGVADTQYF | TGCGCCAGCAGCCAAGGGGTAGCGGGGGTGGGGGTCGCAGATACGCAGTATTTT
TRBJ2-5 | TRBV29-1 | - | 19 | - | CSVEEVGVHEGVYQETQYF | TGCAGCGTTGAAGAAGTGGGGGTACACGAGGGGGTTTACCAAGAGACCCAGTACTTC
TRBJ1-4 | TRBV5-4 | - | 17 | - | CASSLFSATAGNEKLFF | TGTGCCAGCAGCTTGTTTAGTGCGACAGCGGGCAATGAAAAACTGTTTTTT
TRBJ2-7 | TRBV6-5 | - | 13 | TRBD1 | CAGGTGAAYEQYF | TGTGCCGGGGGGACAGGGGCTGCCTACGAGCAGTACTTC
TRBJ1-5 | TRBV21-1 | - | 16 | - | CASSKRRRVYNQPQHF | TGTGCCAGCAGCAAACGGCGCAGGGTATACAACCAGCCCCAGCATTTT
TRBJ1-1 | TRBV5-1 | - | 13 | - | CASNPGGRAEAFF | TGCGCCAGCAACCCGGGTGGGAGGGCTGAAGCTTTCTTT
TRBJ2-2 | TRBV7-9 | - | 13 | - | CASSSGLAGELFF | TGTGCCAGCAGCTCGGGGTTGGCCGGGGAGCTGTTTTTT
TRBJ1-5 | TRBV6-5 | once | 13 | - | CAREGESNQPQHF | TGTGCCAGGGAAGGAGAGTCCAATCAGCCCCAGCATTTT
TRBJ2-7 | TRBV6-6 | - | 14 | - | CASSYRSGGYEQYF | TGTGCCAGCAGTTATAGGTCAGGGGGGTACGAGCAGTACTTC
TRBJ2-5 | TRBV6-6 | - | 15 | TRBD1 | CASSYSNRGEETQYF | TGTGCCAGCAGTTACTCAAACAGGGGGGAAGAGACCCAGTACTTC
TRBJ1-2 | TRBV5-8 | - | 12 | - | CASSLWEGTYTF | TGTGCCAGCAGCTTGTGGGAGGGGACCTACACCTTC
TRBJ2-3 | TRBV19 | few | 15 | TRBD2 | CASRRLAANTDTQYF | TGTGCCAGTAGACGACTAGCGGCAAACACAGATACGCAGTATTTT
TRBJ2-5 | TRBV3-1/TRBV3-2 | - | 13 | TRBD2 | CASSQDLGGAQYF | TGTGCCAGCAGCCAAGATCTGGGAGGGGCTCAGTACTTC
TRBJ1-2 | TRBV5-1 | few | 15 | TRBD1 | CASSQRQGADYGYTF | TGCGCCAGCAGCCAGAGACAGGGGGCTGACTATGGCTACACCTTC
TRBJ1-2 | TRBV7-9 | - | 14 | - | CASSLEEGNYGYTF | TGTGCCAGCAGCTTAGAAGAGGGTAACTATGGCTACACCTTC
TRBJ1-1 | TRBV27 | - | 15 | TRBD1 | CASSPGTGMNTEAFF | TGTGCCAGCAGTCCCGGGACAGGCATGAACACTGAAGCTTTCTTT
TRBJ2-7 | TRBV7-9 | - | 14 | TRBD2 | CASSLLAGAYEQYF | TGTGCCAGCAGCTTACTAGCGGGGGCCTACGAGCAGTACTTC
TRBJ1-1 | TRBV20-1 | - | 13 | - | CSASTGRQTEAFF | TGCAGTGCTAGTACAGGGCGACAAACTGAAGCTTTCTTT
TRBJ1-1 | TRBV25-1 | - | 18 | - | CASISLRGEHSMNTEAFF | TGTGCCAGCATTTCCCTCCGCGGGGAGCACAGTATGAACACTGAAGCTTTCTTT
TRBJ2-5 | TRBV5-4 | - | 15 | TRBD1 | CASSLKGQGGETQYF | TGTGCCAGCAGCTTGAAGGGACAGGGCGGAGAGACCCAGTACTTC